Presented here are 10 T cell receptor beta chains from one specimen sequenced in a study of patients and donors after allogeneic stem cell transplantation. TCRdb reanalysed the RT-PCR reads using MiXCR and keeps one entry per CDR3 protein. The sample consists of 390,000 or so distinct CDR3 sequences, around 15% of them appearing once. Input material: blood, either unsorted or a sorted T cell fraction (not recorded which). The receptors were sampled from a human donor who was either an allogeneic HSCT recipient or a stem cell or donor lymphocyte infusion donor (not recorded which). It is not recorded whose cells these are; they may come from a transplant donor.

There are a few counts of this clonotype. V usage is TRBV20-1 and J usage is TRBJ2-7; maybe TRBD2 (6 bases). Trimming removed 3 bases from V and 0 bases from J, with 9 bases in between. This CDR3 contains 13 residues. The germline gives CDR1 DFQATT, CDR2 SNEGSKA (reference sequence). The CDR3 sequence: CSASVGGSYEQYF. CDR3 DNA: TGCAGTGCTAGTGTGGGGGGCTCCTACGAGCAGTACTTC.

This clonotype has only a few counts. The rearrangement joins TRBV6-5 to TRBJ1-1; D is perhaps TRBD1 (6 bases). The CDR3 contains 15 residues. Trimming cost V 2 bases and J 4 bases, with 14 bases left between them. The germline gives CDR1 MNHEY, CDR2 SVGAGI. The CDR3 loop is CASSYLGGQGTEAFF. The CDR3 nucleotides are TGTGCCAGCAGTTACCTCGGGGGGCAAGGCACTGAAGCTTTCTTT.

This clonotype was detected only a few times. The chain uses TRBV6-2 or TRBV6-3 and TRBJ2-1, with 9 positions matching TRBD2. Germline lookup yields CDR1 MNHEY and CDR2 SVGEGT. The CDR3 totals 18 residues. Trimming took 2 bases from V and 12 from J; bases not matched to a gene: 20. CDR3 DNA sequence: TGTGCCAGCAGTTACCCCTCCCCGACTAGCGGAAATATTTGGGTGCAGTTCTTC. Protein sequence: CASSYPSPTSGNIWVQFF.

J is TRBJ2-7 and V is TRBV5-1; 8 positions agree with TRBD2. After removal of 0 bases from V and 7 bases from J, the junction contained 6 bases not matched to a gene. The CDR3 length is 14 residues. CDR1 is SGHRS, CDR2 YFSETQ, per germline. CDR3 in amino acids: CASSLAGTSSEQYF. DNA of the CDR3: TGCGCCAGCAGCTTGGCCGGGACTAGTTCGGAGCAGTACTTC.

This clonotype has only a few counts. The CDR3: CASSTGSNTGELFF. The CDR3 nucleotides are TGTGCCAGCAGTACAGGGTCCAACACCGGGGAGCTGTTTTTT. The chain carries TRBV6-1 and TRBJ2-2; D perhaps matches TRBD1 (6 bases). The ends were cut back, 5 bases at V and 2 bases at J, with 9 bases in the middle. CDR1 and CDR2 (germline): MNHNS, SASEGT. The CDR3 extends over 14 amino acids.

The CDR3 region has the DNA TGTGCCAGCAGCTTGAAGCGGGGGGCGCTGAGCACCGGGGAGCTGTTTTTT. It yields the protein CASSLKRGALSTGELFF. The chain uses TRBV5-6 and TRBJ2-2, with 9 bases that match TRBD2. This CDR3 has 17 amino acids. Germline assignment: CDR1 SGHDT and CDR2 YYEEEE. The V and J ends lost 1 base and 4 bases, in that order; junction bases with no gene match: 8.

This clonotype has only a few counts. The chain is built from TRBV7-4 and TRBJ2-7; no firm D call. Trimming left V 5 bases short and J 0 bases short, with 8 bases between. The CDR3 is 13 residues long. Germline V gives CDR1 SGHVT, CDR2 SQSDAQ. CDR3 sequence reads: CASSAPNSYEQYF. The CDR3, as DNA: TGTGCCAGCAGCGCTCCGAACTCCTACGAGCAGTACTTC.

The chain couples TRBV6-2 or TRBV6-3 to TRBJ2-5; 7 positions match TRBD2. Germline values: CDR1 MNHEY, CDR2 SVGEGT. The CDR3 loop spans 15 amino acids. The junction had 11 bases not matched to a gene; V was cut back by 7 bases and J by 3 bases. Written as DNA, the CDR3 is TGTGCCAGCACCAGATCCGGGACTACCGAAGAGACCCAGTACTTC. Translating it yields CASTRSGTTEETQYF.

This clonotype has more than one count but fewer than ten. CDR3: CASSSGTSGRIYEQYF. DNA of the CDR3: TGCGCCAGCAGCTCTGGGACTAGCGGGAGGATCTACGAGCAGTACTTC. The chain employs TRBV5-1 and TRBJ2-7, with 15 bases that match TRBD2. The CDR3 length is 16 residues. The germline V gene has CDR1 SGHRS and CDR2 YFSETQ. The V segment lost 3 bases and the J segment 3 bases; nucleotides outside the gene matches: 4.

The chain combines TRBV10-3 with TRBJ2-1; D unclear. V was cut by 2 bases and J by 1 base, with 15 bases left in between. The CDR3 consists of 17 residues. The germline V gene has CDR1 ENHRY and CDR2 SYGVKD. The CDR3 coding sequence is TGTGCCATCAGTGAGCCGGTTAGCCCTCGTTCCTACAATGAGCAGTTCTTC. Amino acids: CAISEPVSPRSYNEQFF.